This T cell receptor beta chain came from a study of OX40 agonist ivuxolimab in advanced cancers. Across the whole study: Patients were dosed intravenously with ivuxolimab at 0.01 to 10 mg/kg every 2 weeks. Having had anti-PD-1, anti-PD-L1 or anti-CTLA-4 therapy before was allowed, and roughly 40% had some.

Concerning this clone itself: Its antigen is undetermined.

The germline gives CDR1 WNHNN, CDR2 SYGVQD (reference sequence). With 5 bases clipped from V and 2 bases from J, the junction kept 10 bases outside the gene matches. CDR3 size: 16 residues. Sequencing was performed with immunoSEQ multiplex PCR; in TCRdb, only in-frame clones are kept and a portion is missing. The sample contains 45,000 to 50,000 clones, about 81% of which appear only once. Overall study results and limits: Doses of 0.1 to 3.0 mg/kg were accompanied by clonal expansion of CD4+ and CD8+ blood T cells by week 6.

V and J are TRBV10-1 and TRBJ2-7; 9 bases align to TRBD1. This TCR was recovered from an adult with an advanced solid tumor such as melanoma, head and neck, liver or kidney cancer. Specimen: CD4+ or CD8+ T cells sorted from blood, collected in a trial of the OX40 agonist ivuxolimab. CDR3 protein: CASSPTGTGLTYEQYF. The CDR3 DNA reads TGCGCCAGCAGTCCAACCGGGACAGGGCTTACCTACGAGCAGTACTTC.